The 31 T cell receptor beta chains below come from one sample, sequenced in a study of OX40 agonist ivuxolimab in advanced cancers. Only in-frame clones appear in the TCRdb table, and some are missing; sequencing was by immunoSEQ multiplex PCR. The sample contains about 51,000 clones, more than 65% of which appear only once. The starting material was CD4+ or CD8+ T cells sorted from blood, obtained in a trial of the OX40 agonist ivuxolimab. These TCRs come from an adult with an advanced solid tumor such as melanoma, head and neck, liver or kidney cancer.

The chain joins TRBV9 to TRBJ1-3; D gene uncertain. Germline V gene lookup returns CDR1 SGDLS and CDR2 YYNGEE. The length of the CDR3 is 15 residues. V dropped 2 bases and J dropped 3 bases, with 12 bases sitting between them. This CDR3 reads CASSVDGSGGNTIYF. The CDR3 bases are TGTGCCAGCAGCGTGGACGGGAGCGGTGGAAACACCATATATTTT. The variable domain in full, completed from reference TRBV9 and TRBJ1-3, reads DSGVTQTPKHLITATGQRVTLRCSPRSGDLSVYWYQQSLDQGLQFLIQYYNGEERAKGNILERFSAQQFPDLHSELNLSSLELGDSALYFCASSVDGSGGNTIYFGEGSWLTVV.

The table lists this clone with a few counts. CDR3 in DNA: TGTGCCAGCAGCGCCAGAATAACTGACTCCCAAGCTTTCTTT. This translates into CASSARITDSQAFF. The chain carries TRBV9 and TRBJ1-1; no definite D call. The CDR3 loop spans 14 amino acids. V lost 3 bases and J lost 9, with 18 bases in between. Per the germline V gene, CDR1 is SGDLS and CDR2 is YYNGEE.

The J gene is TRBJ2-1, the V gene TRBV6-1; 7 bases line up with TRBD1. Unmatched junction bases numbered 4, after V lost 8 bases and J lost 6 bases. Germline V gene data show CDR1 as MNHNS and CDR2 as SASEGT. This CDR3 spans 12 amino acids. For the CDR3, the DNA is TGTGCCAGCTCCCGACAGGGCAATGAGCAGTTCTTC. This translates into CASSRQGNEQFF.

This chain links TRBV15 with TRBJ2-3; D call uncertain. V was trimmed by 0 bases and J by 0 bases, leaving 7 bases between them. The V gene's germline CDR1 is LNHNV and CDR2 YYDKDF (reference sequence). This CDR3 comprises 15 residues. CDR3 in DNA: TGTGCCACCAGCAGAGAAGCAGCTAGCACAGATACGCAGTATTTT. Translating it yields CATSREAASTDTQYF.

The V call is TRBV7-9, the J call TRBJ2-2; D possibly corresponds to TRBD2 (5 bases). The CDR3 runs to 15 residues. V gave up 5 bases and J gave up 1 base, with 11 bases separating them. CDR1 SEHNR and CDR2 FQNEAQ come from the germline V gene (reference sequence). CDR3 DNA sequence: TGTGCCAGCAGCCCGAGGCGGGTGAACACCGGGGAGCTGTTTTTT. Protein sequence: CASSPRRVNTGELFF.

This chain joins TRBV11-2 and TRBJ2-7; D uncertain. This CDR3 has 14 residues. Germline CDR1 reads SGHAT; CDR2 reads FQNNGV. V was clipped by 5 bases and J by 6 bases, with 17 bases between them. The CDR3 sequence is CASSQRTDIAEQYF. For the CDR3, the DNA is TGTGCCAGCAGCCAAAGAACAGATATTGCCGAGCAGTACTTC.

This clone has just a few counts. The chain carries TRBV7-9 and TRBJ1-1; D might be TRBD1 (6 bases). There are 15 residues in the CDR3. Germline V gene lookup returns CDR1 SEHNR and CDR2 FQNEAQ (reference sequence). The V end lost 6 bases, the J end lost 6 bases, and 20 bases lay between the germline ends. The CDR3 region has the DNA TGTGCCAGCAGGCTCGCCAATTCAGGGGAAGCTGAAGCTTTCTTT. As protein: CASRLANSGEAEAFF.

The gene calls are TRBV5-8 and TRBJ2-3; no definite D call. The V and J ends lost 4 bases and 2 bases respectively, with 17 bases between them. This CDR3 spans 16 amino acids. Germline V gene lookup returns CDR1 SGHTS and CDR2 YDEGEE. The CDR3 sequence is CASSPPTRVATDTQYF. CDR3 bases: TGTGCCAGCAGCCCGCCGACCCGGGTGGCCACAGATACGCAGTATTTT.

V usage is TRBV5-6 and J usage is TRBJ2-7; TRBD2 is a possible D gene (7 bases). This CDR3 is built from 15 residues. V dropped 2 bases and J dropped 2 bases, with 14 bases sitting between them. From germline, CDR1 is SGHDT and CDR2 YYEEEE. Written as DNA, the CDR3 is TGTGCCAGCAGCTTTATGGGGGGGCGAACCTACGAGCAGTACTTC. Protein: CASSFMGGRTYEQYF.

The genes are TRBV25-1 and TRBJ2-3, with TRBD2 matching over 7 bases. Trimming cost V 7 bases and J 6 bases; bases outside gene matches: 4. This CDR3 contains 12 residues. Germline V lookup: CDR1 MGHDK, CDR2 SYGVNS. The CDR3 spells CASTSGVDTQYF. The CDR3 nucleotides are TGTGCCAGCACCAGCGGGGTGGATACGCAGTATTTT. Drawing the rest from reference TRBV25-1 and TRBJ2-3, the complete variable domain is EADIYQTPRYLVIGTGKKITLECSQTMGHDKMYWYQQDPGMELHLIHYSYGVNSTEKGDLSSESTVSRIRTEHFPLTLESARPSHTSQYLCASTSGVDTQYFGPGTRLTVL.

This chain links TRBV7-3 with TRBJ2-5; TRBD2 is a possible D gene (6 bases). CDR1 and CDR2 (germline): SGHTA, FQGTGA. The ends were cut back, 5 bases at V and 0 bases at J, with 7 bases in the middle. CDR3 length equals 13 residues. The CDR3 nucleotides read TGTGCCAGCAGCCGGGACTACCAAGAGACCCAGTACTTC. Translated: CASSRDYQETQYF.

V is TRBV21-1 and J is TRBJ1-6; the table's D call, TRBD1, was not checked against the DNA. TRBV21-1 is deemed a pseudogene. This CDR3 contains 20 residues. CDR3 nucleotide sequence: TGTGCCAGCAGCAAAGAGACCGGGACAGTGTACCGAGGGTTTAATTCACCCCTCCACTTT. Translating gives CASSKETGTVYRGFNSPLHF.

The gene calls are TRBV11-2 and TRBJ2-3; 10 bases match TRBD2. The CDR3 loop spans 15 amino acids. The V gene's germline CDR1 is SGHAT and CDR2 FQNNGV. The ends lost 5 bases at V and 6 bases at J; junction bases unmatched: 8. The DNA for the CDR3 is TGTGCCAGCAGCCCTATAGCGGGGGGTCTCGATACGCAGTATTTT. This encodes CASSPIAGGLDTQYF.

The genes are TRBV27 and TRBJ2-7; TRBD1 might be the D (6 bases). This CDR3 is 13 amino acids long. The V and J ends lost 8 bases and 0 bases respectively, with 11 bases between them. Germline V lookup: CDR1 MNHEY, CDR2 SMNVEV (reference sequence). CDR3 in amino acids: CASGARGSYEQYF. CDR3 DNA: TGTGCCAGCGGGGCCAGGGGCTCCTACGAGCAGTACTTC.

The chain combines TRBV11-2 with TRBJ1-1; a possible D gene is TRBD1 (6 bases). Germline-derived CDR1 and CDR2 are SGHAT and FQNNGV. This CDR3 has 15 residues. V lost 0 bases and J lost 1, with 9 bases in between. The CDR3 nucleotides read TGTGCCAGCAGCTTAGACGGGACACGGAACACTGAAGCTTTCTTT. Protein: CASSLDGTRNTEAFF.

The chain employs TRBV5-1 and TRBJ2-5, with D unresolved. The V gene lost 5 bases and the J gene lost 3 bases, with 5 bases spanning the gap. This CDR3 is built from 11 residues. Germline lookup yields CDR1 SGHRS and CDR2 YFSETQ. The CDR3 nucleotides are TGCGCCAGCAGACACGAAGAGACCCAGTACTTC. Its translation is CASRHEETQYF.

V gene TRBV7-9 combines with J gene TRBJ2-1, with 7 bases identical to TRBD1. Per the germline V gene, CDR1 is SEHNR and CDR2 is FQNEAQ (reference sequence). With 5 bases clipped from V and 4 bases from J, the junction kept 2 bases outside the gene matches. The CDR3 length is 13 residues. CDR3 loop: CASSQGVYNEQFF. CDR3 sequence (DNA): TGTGCCAGCAGCCAGGGGGTATACAATGAGCAGTTCTTC.

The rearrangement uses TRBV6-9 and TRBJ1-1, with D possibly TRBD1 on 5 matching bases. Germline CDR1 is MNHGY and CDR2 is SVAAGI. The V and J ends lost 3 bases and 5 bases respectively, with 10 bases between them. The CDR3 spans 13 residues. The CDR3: CASSYSGGTEAFF. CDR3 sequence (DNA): TGTGCCAGCAGTTACTCGGGGGGAACTGAAGCTTTCTTT.

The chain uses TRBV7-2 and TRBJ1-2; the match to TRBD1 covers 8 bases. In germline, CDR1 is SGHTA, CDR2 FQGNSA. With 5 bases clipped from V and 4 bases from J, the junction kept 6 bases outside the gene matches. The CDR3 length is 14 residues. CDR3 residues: CASSPHGQGYGYTF. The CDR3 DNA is TGTGCCAGCAGCCCCCATGGACAGGGCTATGGCTACACCTTC.

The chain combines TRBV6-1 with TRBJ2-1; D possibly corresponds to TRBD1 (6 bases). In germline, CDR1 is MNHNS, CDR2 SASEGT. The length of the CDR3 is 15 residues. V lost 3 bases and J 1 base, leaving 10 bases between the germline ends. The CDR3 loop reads CASSEGARSYNEQFF. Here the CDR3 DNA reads TGTGCCAGCAGTGAGGGGGCTCGGTCCTACAATGAGCAGTTCTTC.

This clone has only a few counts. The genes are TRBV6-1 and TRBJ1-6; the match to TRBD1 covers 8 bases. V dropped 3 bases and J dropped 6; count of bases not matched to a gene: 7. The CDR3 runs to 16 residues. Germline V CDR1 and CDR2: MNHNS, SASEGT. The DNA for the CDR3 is TGTGCCAGCAGTGAGGGGTACAGGGGGACTAATTCACCCCTCCACTTT. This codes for CASSEGYRGTNSPLHF.

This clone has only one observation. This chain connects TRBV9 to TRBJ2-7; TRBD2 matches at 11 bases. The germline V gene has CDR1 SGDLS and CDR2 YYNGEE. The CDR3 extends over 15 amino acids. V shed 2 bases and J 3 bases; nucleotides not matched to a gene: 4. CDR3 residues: CASSVGTSGLYEQYF. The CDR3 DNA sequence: TGTGCCAGCAGCGTGGGGACTAGCGGCCTCTACGAGCAGTACTTC.

The CDR3 sequence: CAISESTAGETQYF. Written as DNA, the CDR3 is TGTGCCATCAGTGAGTCGACGGCTGGAGAGACCCAGTACTTC. The rearrangement uses TRBV10-3 and TRBJ2-5; no clear D gene. V lost 0 bases and J 4 bases, leaving 9 bases between the germline ends. The CDR3 runs to 14 residues. Germline V gene lookup returns CDR1 ENHRY and CDR2 SYGVKD.

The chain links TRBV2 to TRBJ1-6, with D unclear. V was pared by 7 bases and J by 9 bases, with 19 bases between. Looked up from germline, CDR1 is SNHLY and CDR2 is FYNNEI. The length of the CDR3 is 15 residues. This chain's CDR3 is CASILSGTRSSPLHF. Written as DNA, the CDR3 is TGTGCCAGCATTTTGTCGGGTACAAGGAGTTCACCCCTCCACTTT.

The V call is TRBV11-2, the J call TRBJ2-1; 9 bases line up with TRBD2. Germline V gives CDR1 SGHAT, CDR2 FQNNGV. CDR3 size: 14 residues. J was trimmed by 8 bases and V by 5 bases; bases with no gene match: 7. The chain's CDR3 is CASSLGTSNDEQFF. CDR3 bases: TGTGCCAGCAGCCTAGGGACTAGCAACGATGAGCAGTTCTTC.

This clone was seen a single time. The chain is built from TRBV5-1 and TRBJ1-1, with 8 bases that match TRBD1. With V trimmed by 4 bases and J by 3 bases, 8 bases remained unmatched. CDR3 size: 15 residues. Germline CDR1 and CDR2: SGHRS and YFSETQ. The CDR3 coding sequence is TGCGCCAGCAGCCCCTCCGGGACAGGCTACACTGAAGCTTTCTTT. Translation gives CASSPSGTGYTEAFF.

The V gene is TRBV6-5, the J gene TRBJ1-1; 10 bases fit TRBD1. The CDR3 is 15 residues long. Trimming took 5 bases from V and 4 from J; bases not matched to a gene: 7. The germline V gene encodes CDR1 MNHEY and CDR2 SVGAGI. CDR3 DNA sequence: TGTGCCAGCAGTAACACGGGACAGGGGAGCACTGAAGCTTTCTTT. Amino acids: CASSNTGQGSTEAFF.

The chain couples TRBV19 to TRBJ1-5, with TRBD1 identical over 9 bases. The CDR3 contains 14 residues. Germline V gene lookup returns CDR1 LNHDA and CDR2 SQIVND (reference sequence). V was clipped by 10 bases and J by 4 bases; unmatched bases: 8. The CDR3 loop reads CATTETGGNQPQHF. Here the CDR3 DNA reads TGTGCCACCACAGAGACAGGGGGGAATCAGCCCCAGCATTTT.

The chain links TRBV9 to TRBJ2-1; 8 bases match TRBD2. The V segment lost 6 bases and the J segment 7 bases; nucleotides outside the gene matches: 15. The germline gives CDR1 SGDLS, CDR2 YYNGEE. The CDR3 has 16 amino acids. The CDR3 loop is CASTPRGAGVVNEQFF. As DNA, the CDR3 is TGTGCCAGCACCCCCCGGGGAGCGGGGGTAGTGAATGAGCAGTTCTTC. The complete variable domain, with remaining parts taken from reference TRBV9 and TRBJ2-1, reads DSGVTQTPKHLITATGQRVTLRCSPRSGDLSVYWYQQSLDQGLQFLIQYYNGEERAKGNILERFSAQQFPDLHSELNLSSLELGDSALYFCASTPRGAGVVNEQFFGPGTRLTVL.

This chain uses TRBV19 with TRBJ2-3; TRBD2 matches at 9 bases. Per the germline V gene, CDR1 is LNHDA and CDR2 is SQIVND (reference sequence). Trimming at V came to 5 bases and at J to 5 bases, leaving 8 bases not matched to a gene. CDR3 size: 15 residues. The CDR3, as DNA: TGTGCCAGTAGTGGCGGGGGGGCCTGGGGAGATACGCAGTATTTT. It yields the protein CASSGGGAWGDTQYF.

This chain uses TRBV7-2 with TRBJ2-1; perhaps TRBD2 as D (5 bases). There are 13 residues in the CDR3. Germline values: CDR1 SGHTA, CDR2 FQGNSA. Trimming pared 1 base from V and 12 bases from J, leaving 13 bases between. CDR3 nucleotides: TGTGCCAGCAGCTTAGAGGCCGCCCGGGGGCAGTTCTTC. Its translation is CASSLEAARGQFF.